A single sample gave rise to the 8 T cell receptor beta chains below, sequenced in a study of shared clonotypes between healthy human individuals. The repertoire was sequenced with immunoSEQ multiplex PCR; TCRdb's copy has only in-frame clones and lacks some. The sample includes roughly 2,500,000 clones, roughly 93% of them seen just once. Sample: naive CD4+ T cells from PBMCs. The subset: CD45RA+ positively selected. The origin of the receptors is a man younger than 30 in good health. Some clones in this sample may be carry-over from other donors' samples.

The V and J genes are TRBV20-1 and TRBJ2-7; D is undetermined. Germline-derived CDR1 and CDR2 are DFQATT and SNEGSKA (reference sequence). The V and J ends lost 7 bases and 3 bases respectively, with 10 bases between them. CDR3 size: 11 residues. The CDR3 spells CSGRTVYEQYF. CDR3 coding DNA: TGCAGTGGTCGGACCGTCTACGAGCAGTACTTC.

The rearrangement joins TRBV7-9 to TRBJ2-5, with 9 bases fitting TRBD2. Germline CDR1 and CDR2: SEHNR and FQNEAQ (reference sequence). V was pared by 1 base and J by 5 bases, with 5 bases of the junction left unmatched. The CDR3 totals 15 residues. The CDR3 DNA reads as TGTGCCAGCAGCTTAGTTGTAGCGGGAGTGGAGACCCAGTACTTC. Amino acid sequence: CASSLVVAGVETQYF.

This chain joins TRBV28 and TRBJ1-3; D perhaps matches TRBD1 (5 bases). From germline, CDR1 is MDHEN and CDR2 SYDVKM. The CDR3 loop spans 15 amino acids. V shed 5 bases and J shed 0 bases, with 11 bases lying between them. CDR3 sequence reads: CASSAGHPSGNTIYF. DNA of the CDR3: TGTGCCAGCAGTGCTGGACATCCCTCTGGAAACACCATATATTTT.

This chain joins TRBV4-1 and TRBJ2-1; D not certain. The CDR3 is made up of 15 amino acids. Germline V gene data show CDR1 as MGHRA and CDR2 as YSYEKL. The V end lost 0 bases, the J end lost 3 bases, and 9 bases lay between the germline ends. The CDR3 region is CASSQDVGDYNEQFF. CDR3 in DNA: TGCGCCAGCAGCCAAGATGTTGGGGACTACAATGAGCAGTTCTTC.

The chain employs TRBV29-1 and TRBJ2-1; D could derive from TRBD1 or TRBD2 (6 bases each). The ends were cut back, 7 bases at V and 5 bases at J, with 18 bases in the middle. CDR3 length equals 14 residues. Germline CDR1 is SQVTM and CDR2 is ANQGSEA. The CDR3 DNA is TGCAGCGGGGGCTGGGGGGCGGTCAACAATGAGCAGTTCTTC. Protein sequence: CSGGWGAVNNEQFF.

Turning to this clone: This specimen includes other DNA sequences encoding the same CDR3. The chain has TRBV6-5 and TRBJ1-5, with D unresolved. Germline CDR1 MNHEY, CDR2 SVGAGI. Trimming left V 6 bases short and J 1 base short, with 4 bases between. This CDR3 region has 12 residues. The CDR3 region is CASRGSNQPQHF. In nucleotides, the CDR3 is TGTGCCAGCAGGGGAAGCAATCAGCCCCAGCATTTT.

The chain joins TRBV6-5 to TRBJ2-5; the D is unclear. CDR1 is MNHEY, CDR2 SVGAGI, per germline. Between the trimmed V and J ends, which lost 7 bases and 12 bases, there was a span of 18 bases. CDR3 length: 12 amino acids. CDR3 nucleotide sequence: TGTGCCAGCACTCCAGGTGGTGGTAGTGAGTACTTC. It encodes CASTPGGGSEYF.

The J gene is TRBJ1-1, the V gene TRBV5-4; D call uncertain. Germline V gene sequence: CDR1 SGHNT, CDR2 YYREEE (reference sequence). The germline V and J ends were trimmed by 4 bases and 2 bases, with 18 bases remaining between them. The CDR3 loop spans 16 amino acids. CDR3 sequence reads: CASSPRPEGANTEAFF. CDR3 in DNA: TGTGCCAGCAGCCCCCGTCCTGAGGGAGCCAACACTGAAGCTTTCTTT.